The 28 T cell receptor beta chains below all came from one sample that was sequenced in a study of shared clonotypes between healthy human individuals. Data came from immunoSEQ multiplex PCR; TCRdb stores just in-frame clones and leaves some out. The sample has about 2.5 million clones; 85% to 95% are singletons. The sequenced sample was naive CD4+ T cells from PBMCs. Stated subset: CD45RA+ positively selected. These receptors originate from a man aged 18 to 29 in good health. Some clones in this sample may be carry-over from other donors' samples.

The CDR3: CASRRTSVADTQYF. The CDR3 DNA follows: TGTGCCAGCAGGAGGACTAGCGTTGCAGATACGCAGTATTTT. The chain has TRBV2 and TRBJ2-3; the match to TRBD2 covers 9 bases. The CDR3 totals 14 residues. CDR1 SNHLY and CDR2 FYNNEI come from the germline V gene. The V gene end was trimmed by 6 bases and the J gene end by 4 bases; junction bases not matched to a gene: 5.

The J gene is TRBJ2-2, the V gene TRBV5-1, with D hard to call. The ends were cut back, 6 bases at V and 3 bases at J, with 9 bases in the middle. CDR3 length: 13 residues. Per germline, CDR1 SGHRS and CDR2 YFSETQ. The CDR3 reads CASTLWDTGELFF. In DNA form, the CDR3 reads TGCGCCAGCACCCTTTGGGACACCGGGGAGCTGTTTTTT.

V gene TRBV5-6 combines with J gene TRBJ2-6, with D possibly being TRBD1 (6 bases). V shed 4 bases and J shed 2 bases, with 10 bases lying between them. The length of the CDR3 is 15 residues. Germline loops: CDR1 SGHDT, CDR2 YYEEEE. As DNA, the CDR3 is TGTGCCAGCAGCCACAGGGAAGCTGGGGCCAACGTCCTGACTTTC. This translates into CASSHREAGANVLTF.

The chain joins TRBV5-1 to TRBJ2-1; 9 nucleotides line up with TRBD2. There are 18 residues in the CDR3. Trimming cost V 0 bases and J 5 bases; bases outside gene matches: 12. Germline V CDR1 and CDR2: SGHRS, YFSETQ. The CDR3 DNA is TGCGCCAGCAGCTTGGCCCTCTTTCATAGCGGGAGCAACAATGAGCAGTTCTTC. Translating it yields CASSLALFHSGSNNEQFF.

The chain joins TRBV7-9 to TRBJ2-1; D unresolved. This CDR3 spans 16 amino acids. CDR1 SEHNR and CDR2 FQNEAQ come from the germline V gene (reference sequence). V was cut by 3 bases and J by 4 bases, with 16 bases left in between. The CDR3, as DNA: TGTGCCAGCAGCTTTAAAGCGAGCCCCTTTTACAATGAGCAGTTCTTC. It is translated as CASSFKASPFYNEQFF.

V is TRBV18 and J is TRBJ1-1, with TRBD1 as a possible D gene (5 bases). CDR3 length: 16 residues. The V gene's germline CDR1 is KGHSH and CDR2 LQKENI. Trimming took off 7 bases at V and 0 bases at J, with 18 bases between the two ends. The CDR3 coding sequence is TGTGCCAGCTTTCAGCAACAGACAGAGATGAACACTGAAGCTTTCTTT. This codes for CASFQQQTEMNTEAFF.

The V call is TRBV18, the J call TRBJ2-5, with TRBD2 as a possible D gene (5 bases). The CDR3 has 14 amino acids. The germline gives CDR1 KGHSH, CDR2 LQKENI. Trimming pared 3 bases from V and 3 bases from J, leaving 11 bases between. This CDR3 is CASSPYGVKETQYF. As DNA, the CDR3 is TGTGCCAGCTCACCTTACGGGGTGAAAGAGACCCAGTACTTC.

The rearrangement links TRBV11-1 to TRBJ2-1; tentative D call: TRBD2 (5 bases). V dropped 5 bases and J dropped 0 bases, with 11 bases sitting between them. The germline CDR1 and CDR2 sequences are SGHAT and FQDESV (reference sequence). The CDR3 spans 15 residues. The CDR3 region has the DNA TGTGCCAGCAGCACTATTCGGGGCTCCTACAATGAGCAGTTCTTC. Amino acids: CASSTIRGSYNEQFF.

The V call is TRBV19, the J call TRBJ1-5; D gene unclear. The V and J ends lost 7 bases and 6 bases respectively, with 16 bases between them. This CDR3 region has 14 residues. Germline CDR1 and CDR2: LNHDA and SQIVND (reference sequence). The CDR3 is CASTRGMNIQPQHF. The CDR3 nucleotides are TGTGCCAGTACCCGAGGGATGAACATTCAGCCCCAGCATTTT.

The rearrangement uses TRBV7-9 and TRBJ2-5; tentative D call: TRBD1 (6 bases). V was clipped by 1 base and J by 4 bases, with 13 bases between them. Germline lookup yields CDR1 SEHNR and CDR2 FQNEAQ (reference sequence). The CDR3 loop spans 15 amino acids. CDR3 DNA: TGTGCCAGCAGCTTAGTGCAGGGGTCAGGAGAGACCCAGTACTTC. Its translation is CASSLVQGSGETQYF.

This chain uses TRBV6-6 with TRBJ1-1, with D maybe TRBD1 (6 bases). From germline, CDR1 is MNHNY and CDR2 SVGAGI (reference sequence). Trimming took off 7 bases at V and 4 bases at J, with 22 bases between the two ends. CDR3 size: 16 residues. DNA for the CDR3: TGTGCCAGCATACCGTCGACAGGTCCCCAGGGCACTGAAGCTTTCTTT. Translated, it gives CASIPSTGPQGTEAFF.

This chain joins TRBV5-1 and TRBJ2-7, with D perhaps TRBD1 or TRBD2 (5 bases each). The CDR3 totals 14 residues. Germline V gives CDR1 SGHRS, CDR2 YFSETQ. V dropped 3 bases and J dropped 7 bases, with 17 bases sitting between them. CDR3 protein: CASSSRAGTGEQYF. The CDR3 DNA is TGCGCCAGCAGCTCGCGTGCAGGGACGGGAGAGCAGTACTTC.

The chain uses TRBV6-4 and TRBJ1-5; weak D call: TRBD1 (5 bases). CDR3 length: 14 residues. Germline V gives CDR1 MRHNA, CDR2 SNTAGT. V lost 2 bases, J lost 10 bases, and 15 bases lay in between. CDR3 nucleotide sequence: TGTGCCAGCAGTGACCCCACCGACAGTCTTCCCCAGCATTTT. It encodes CASSDPTDSLPQHF.

The count of this clone is one. The V and J genes are TRBV28 and TRBJ2-5, with D uncertain. V shed 5 bases and J shed 2 bases, with 15 bases lying between them. The germline CDR1 and CDR2 sequences are MDHEN and SYDVKM. The CDR3 consists of 15 residues. CDR3 amino acids: CASSGVADLQETQYF. The CDR3 DNA is TGTGCCAGCAGTGGGGTGGCAGATTTACAAGAGACCCAGTACTTC.

The V call is TRBV9, the J call TRBJ2-1; 7 bases fit TRBD2. The CDR3 is 15 residues long. Germline CDR1 and CDR2: SGDLS and YYNGEE. Trimming took 4 bases from V and 7 from J; bases not matched to a gene: 11. CDR3 amino acids: CASSPEAREGNEQFF. The CDR3, as DNA: TGTGCCAGCAGCCCCGAGGCTAGGGAGGGAAATGAGCAGTTCTTC.

The chain links TRBV5-1 to TRBJ1-1; 7 bases fit TRBD1. Germline lookup yields CDR1 SGHRS and CDR2 YFSETQ. The CDR3 runs 13 residues. Trimming took 5 bases from V and 1 from J; bases not matched to a gene: 2. CDR3 in DNA: TGCGCCAGCAGGCGGACAGGGAACACTGAAGCTTTCTTT. This codes for CASRRTGNTEAFF.

The chain employs TRBV13 and TRBJ2-2; D perhaps matches TRBD2 (5 bases). The CDR3 is 16 amino acids. Looked up from germline, CDR1 is PRHDT and CDR2 is FYEKMQ (reference sequence). V was clipped by 5 bases and J by 4 bases, with 17 bases between them. The CDR3 region is CASSPRVGGITGELFF. The CDR3 region has the DNA TGTGCCAGCAGCCCCCGAGTTGGAGGTATCACCGGGGAGCTGTTTTTT.

A word on this clone: Other DNA sequences in this specimen translate into the identical CDR3. The genes are TRBV6-5 and TRBJ2-7; TRBD1 matches 8 bases. Germline assignment: CDR1 MNHEY and CDR2 SVGAGI. The CDR3 runs 15 residues. The ends lost 0 bases at V and 2 bases at J; junction bases unmatched: 3. The CDR3 loop reads CASSYSDRGTYEQYF. The CDR3 DNA follows: TGTGCCAGCAGTTACTCTGACAGGGGAACCTACGAGCAGTACTTC.

J is TRBJ1-5 and V is TRBV9; tentatively, D is TRBD1 (6 bases). In germline, CDR1 is SGDLS, CDR2 YYNGEE. V lost 4 bases to trimming and J lost 1 base, with 15 bases between them. There are 16 residues in the CDR3. In nucleotides, the CDR3 is TGTGCCAGCAGCCAGGGTCAGGGGAGCAGCAATCAGCCCCAGCATTTT. It encodes CASSQGQGSSNQPQHF.

The genes are TRBV29-1 and TRBJ2-1, with D perhaps TRBD2 (6 bases). Germline CDR1 SQVTM, CDR2 ANQGSEA. V lost 1 base to trimming and J lost 10 bases, with 11 bases between them. This CDR3 has 12 residues. CDR3 nucleotides: TGCAGCGTTGAAGTTCTGGGGGGAGAGCAGTTCTTC. It yields the protein CSVEVLGGEQFF.

The chain couples TRBV6-1 to TRBJ2-5; TRBD2 is a possible D gene (5 bases). Germline V gene data show CDR1 as MNHNS and CDR2 as SASEGT. The CDR3 has 13 amino acids. Trimming cost V 8 bases and J 5 bases, with 15 bases left between them. The CDR3: CASSSSPGETQYF. For the CDR3, the DNA is TGTGCCAGCTCCTCCTCCCCGGGGGAGACCCAGTACTTC.

The rearrangement uses TRBV6-5 and TRBJ1-5; D is uncertain. The CDR3 is 14 amino acids. The V gene lost 3 bases and the J gene lost 2 bases, with 8 bases spanning the gap. Germline V gene data show CDR1 as MNHEY and CDR2 as SVGAGI. The CDR3 coding sequence is TGTGCCAGCAGTTATATGAATGGCAATCAGCCCCAGCATTTT. This translates into CASSYMNGNQPQHF.

As regards this clone: Different DNA sequences within this sample yield the same CDR3. The CDR3 sequence is CASSPPSDTQYF. In nucleotides, the CDR3 is TGCGCCAGCAGCCCACCTTCAGATACGCAGTATTTT. J is TRBJ2-3 and V is TRBV5-1, with unresolved D. Germline-derived CDR1 and CDR2 are SGHRS and YFSETQ. V was pared by 4 bases and J by 4 bases, with 7 bases between. This CDR3 has 12 residues.

The chain employs TRBV4-3 and TRBJ2-7; perhaps TRBD1 as D (5 bases). Trimming took off 1 base at V and 1 base at J, with 20 bases between the two ends. This CDR3 region has 18 residues. Germline V CDR1 and CDR2: LGHNA, YSLEER. CDR3 DNA sequence: TGCGCCAGCAGCCAAGCCTTCCAGCTCCAGAAGGGGTCCTACGAGCAGTACTTC. Residues: CASSQAFQLQKGSYEQYF.

A note on this clone: Other DNA sequences from this sample encode an identical CDR3 as well. The chain joins TRBV7-3 to TRBJ1-1; D gene ambiguous. Germline CDR1 SGHTA, CDR2 FQGTGA. V lost 2 bases to trimming and J lost 1 base, with 11 bases between them. The CDR3 spans 15 residues. Written as DNA, the CDR3 is TGTGCCAGCAGCTTACTCGGCGGTTCGAACACTGAAGCTTTCTTT. It translates to CASSLLGGSNTEAFF.

The CDR3 DNA follows: TGTGCCAGCAGTGACCCGGGACTAGGCACAGATACGCAGTATTTT. As protein: CASSDPGLGTDTQYF. The chain couples TRBV6-1 to TRBJ2-3; 8 nucleotides align to TRBD2. CDR1 and CDR2 from the germline V gene are MNHNS and SASEGT. The CDR3 is made up of 15 amino acids. The V gene end was trimmed by 3 bases and the J gene end by 1 base; junction bases not matched to a gene: 3.

The rearrangement uses TRBV11-2 and TRBJ1-1, with D unresolved. CDR1 is SGHAT, CDR2 FQNNGV, per germline. This CDR3 contains 13 residues. Trimming pared 5 bases from V and 0 bases from J, leaving 7 bases between. The CDR3 loop reads CASSPWMNTEAFF. The CDR3 bases are TGTGCCAGCAGCCCTTGGATGAACACTGAAGCTTTCTTT.

The chain recombines TRBV7-6 with TRBJ2-1; TRBD2 matches 7 bases. The CDR3 sequence is 17 residues long. V lost 4 bases to trimming and J lost 0 bases; unmatched junction nucleotides: 9. The germline V gene encodes CDR1 SGHVS and CDR2 FNYEAQ. In DNA form, the CDR3 reads TGTGCCAGCAGCTCCTTTACTAGCGCCAGCTCCTACAATGAGCAGTTCTTC. Its protein is CASSSFTSASSYNEQFF.